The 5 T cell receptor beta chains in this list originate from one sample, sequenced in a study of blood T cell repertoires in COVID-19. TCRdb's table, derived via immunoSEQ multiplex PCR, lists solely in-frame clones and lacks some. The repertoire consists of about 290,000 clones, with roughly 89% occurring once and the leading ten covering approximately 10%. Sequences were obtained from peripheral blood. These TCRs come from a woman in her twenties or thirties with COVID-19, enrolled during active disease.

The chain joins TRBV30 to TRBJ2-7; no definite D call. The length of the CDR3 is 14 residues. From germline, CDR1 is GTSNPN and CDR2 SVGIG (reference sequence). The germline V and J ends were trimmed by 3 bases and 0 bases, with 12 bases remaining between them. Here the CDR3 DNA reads TGTGCCTGGAGACTTCCAGGTTCCTCCTACGAGCAGTACTTC. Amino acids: CAWRLPGSSYEQYF.

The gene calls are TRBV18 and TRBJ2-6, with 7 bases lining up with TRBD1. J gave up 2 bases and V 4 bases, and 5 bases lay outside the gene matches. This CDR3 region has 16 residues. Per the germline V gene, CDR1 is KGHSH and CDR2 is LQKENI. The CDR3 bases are TGTGCCAGCTCACTACAGGGGCGGGCTGGGGCCAACGTCCTGACTTTC. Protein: CASSLQGRAGANVLTF.

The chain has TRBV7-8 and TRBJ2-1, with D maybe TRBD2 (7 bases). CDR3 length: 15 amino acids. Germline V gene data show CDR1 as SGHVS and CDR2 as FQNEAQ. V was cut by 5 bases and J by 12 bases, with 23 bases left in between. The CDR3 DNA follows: TGTGCCAGCAGCCCAGGGACGAGGGGGGGGGTTTCGCAGTTCTTC. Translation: CASSPGTRGGVSQFF. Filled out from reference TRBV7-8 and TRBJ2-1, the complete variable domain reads GAGVSQSPRYKVAKRGQDVALRCDPISGHVSLFWYQQALGQGPEFLTYFQNEAQLDKSGLPSDRFFAERPEGSVSTLKIQRTQQEDSAVYLCASSPGTRGGVSQFFGPGTRLTVL.

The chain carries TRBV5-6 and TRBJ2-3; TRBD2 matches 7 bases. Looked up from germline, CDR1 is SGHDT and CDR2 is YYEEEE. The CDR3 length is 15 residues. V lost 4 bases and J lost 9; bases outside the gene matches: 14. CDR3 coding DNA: TGTGCCAGCAGCCAATTAATGCGGGGGAGAGGAACGCAGTATTTT. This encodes CASSQLMRGRGTQYF.

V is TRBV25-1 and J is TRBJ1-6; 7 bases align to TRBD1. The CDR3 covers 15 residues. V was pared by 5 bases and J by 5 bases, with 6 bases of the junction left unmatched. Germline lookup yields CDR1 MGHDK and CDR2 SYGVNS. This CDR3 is CASSRRGRDNSPLHF. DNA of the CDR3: TGTGCCAGCAGTAGAAGGGGGCGGGATAATTCACCCCTCCACTTT.